This T cell receptor (beta chain) stems from a study of cytomegalovirus exposure and HLA in healthy donors. About this clone: Its antigen is unknown.

The protocol was immunoSEQ multiplex PCR, while the TCRdb copy is restricted to in-frame clones and leaves out a portion. The repertoire holds over 75,000 clones, with 75% to 90% as singletons. Study results and limitations: 150 to 200 TCR beta chains were listed as cytomegalovirus-associated. The finding came from a later analysis; first-cohort TCR clusters tended to co-occur in the roughly 120 validation repertoires.

Separate from the approximately 700-subject first cohort was the approximately 110-subject validation cohort, to which the donors belonged. This clonotype originated in a man aged 18 to 30 in good health and CMV-seropositive. Sequencing was carried out using PBMCs.

The CDR3 loop reads CASSTGDWLNEQFF. The CDR3 bases are TGTGCCAGCTCAACCGGGGACTGGCTCAATGAGCAGTTCTTC. The chain links TRBV2 to TRBJ2-1; D might be TRBD2 (6 bases). Germline CDR1 reads SNHLY; CDR2 reads FYNNEI. Trimming removed 8 bases from V and 6 bases from J, with 17 bases in between. The CDR3 is 14 residues long.